The next 23 T cell receptor beta chains were all read from a single sample in a study of human T cells and chemical hapten exposure. Time point noted: pre-sensitization, week 0. As for treatment: therapeutic diphenylcyclopropenone sensitization with weekly scalp DPC. Blood, whole and unfractionated, served as the source for total RNA extraction. In TCRdb, the RACE reads were re-called with MiXCR into one record per CDR3 protein. The data show tens of thousands of distinct CDR3 sequences, about 12% seen once. Sequencing was performed on whole blood, taken in connection with sensitization to the hapten diphenylcyclopropenone (DPC). The receptors derive from a middle-aged woman with alopecia areata. Some clones in this sample may be carry-over from other donors' samples.

The table lists this clonotype with a few counts. The V and J genes are TRBV11-2 and TRBJ2-3; D unresolved. Germline values: CDR1 SGHAT, CDR2 FQNNGV. The ends were cut back, 4 bases at V and 4 bases at J, with 9 bases in the middle. The CDR3 has 13 residues. The CDR3 here is CASSSFSSDTQYF. The CDR3, as DNA: TGTGCCAGCAGCTCCTTTAGCTCAGATACGCAGTATTTT.

This clonotype has just a few counts. The V gene is TRBV28, the J gene TRBJ1-1, with D perhaps matching TRBD1 (6 bases). CDR3 length: 12 residues. Germline CDR1 MDHEN, CDR2 SYDVKM. CDR3 residues: CASGRGYTEAFF. For the CDR3, the DNA is TGTGCATCAGGGAGGGGGTACACTGAAGCTTTCTTT.

This clonotype was counted ten times or more. The genes are TRBV20-1 and TRBJ2-4, with 9 bases fitting TRBD2. V dropped 2 bases and J dropped 16; count of bases not matched to a gene: 9. This CDR3 comprises 12 residues. From germline, CDR1 is DFQATT and CDR2 SNEGSKA (reference sequence). Here the CDR3 DNA reads TGCAGTGCTAGACCACCTAGCGGGATGAAATACTTC. This codes for CSARPPSGMKYF.

This clonotype was observed at least ten times. The gene calls are TRBV7-8 and TRBJ2-3; D is undetermined. This CDR3 has 14 amino acids. V shed 4 bases and J shed 3 bases, with 11 bases lying between them. Germline lookup yields CDR1 SGHVS and CDR2 FQNEAQ. In DNA, the CDR3 is TGTGCCAGCAGCTCCCGAAGCAGGACAGATACGCAGTATTTT. Its protein product is CASSSRSRTDTQYF.

Turning to this clonotype: Just one base apart from a much larger clone, this may be a read error. The chain uses TRBV10-3 and TRBJ1-1; no reliable D call. The CDR3 runs 16 residues. The germline gives CDR1 ENHRY, CDR2 SYGVKD. V lost 4 bases and J 3 bases, leaving 18 bases between the germline ends. This CDR3 reads CAISGPLGIAYTEAFF. The CDR3 DNA sequence: TGTGCCATCAGTGGGCCGCTAGGTATTGCTTACACTGAAGCTTTCTTT.

This clonotype was counted ten times or more. The gene calls are TRBV28 and TRBJ1-2; 7 bases are a match to TRBD1. Trimming cost V 2 bases and J 6 bases; bases outside gene matches: 3. The CDR3 is 13 amino acids. Per germline, CDR1 MDHEN and CDR2 SYDVKM. CDR3 in amino acids: CASSLRGRDGYTF. CDR3 bases: TGTGCCAGCAGTTTAAGGGGGCGCGATGGCTACACCTTC.

This clonotype was recorded many times. The chain links TRBV29-1 to TRBJ2-3, with D possibly matching TRBD1 (6 bases). Looked up from germline, CDR1 is SQVTM and CDR2 is ANQGSEA. The germline V and J ends were trimmed by 3 bases and 7 bases, with 11 bases remaining between them. The CDR3 loop spans 12 amino acids. The CDR3 DNA reads as TGCAGCGTTGAGATAGGGGACAATACGCAGTATTTT. It encodes CSVEIGDNTQYF.

This clonotype was seen at least ten times. The chain has TRBV3-1 and TRBJ2-5, with 8 bases that match TRBD1. The CDR3 loop spans 17 amino acids. The germline V gene has CDR1 LGHDT and CDR2 YNNKEL (reference sequence). V lost 4 bases, J lost 4 bases, and 14 bases stayed unmatched. This CDR3 is CASSRASGTGGLETQYF. Here the CDR3 DNA reads TGTGCCAGCAGCCGCGCCTCCGGGACAGGCGGCCTAGAGACCCAGTACTTC.

This clonotype appeared many times. V usage is TRBV28 and J usage is TRBJ1-5; tentative D call: TRBD1 (5 bases). The V gene lost 4 bases and the J gene lost 3 bases, with 13 bases spanning the gap. Germline CDR1 MDHEN, CDR2 SYDVKM. The CDR3 extends over 15 amino acids. The chain's CDR3 is CASSSWRGHNQPQHF. CDR3 DNA sequence: TGTGCCAGCAGTTCTTGGCGGGGCCACAATCAGCCCCAGCATTTT.

This clonotype was seen ten or more times. The chain has TRBV7-2 and TRBJ2-5, with D possibly matching TRBD1 (6 bases). V was clipped by 5 bases and J by 5 bases, with 9 bases between them. The CDR3 spans 12 residues. From germline, CDR1 is SGHTA and CDR2 FQGNSA. The CDR3 protein is CASSPTGETQYF. The CDR3 nucleotides read TGTGCCAGCAGCCCAACAGGGGAGACCCAGTACTTC.

This clonotype was detected many times. The chain joins TRBV3-1 to TRBJ2-1; 9 bases align to TRBD1. There are 15 residues in the CDR3. The V gene's germline CDR1 is LGHDT and CDR2 YNNKEL (reference sequence). Trimming took 4 bases from V and 5 from J; bases not matched to a gene: 6. The CDR3 DNA reads as TGTGCCAGCAGCCGGGAGGGACAGGGTCACAATGAGCAGTTCTTC. This sequence encodes CASSREGQGHNEQFF.

This clonotype was seen only a few times. The genes are TRBV28 and TRBJ2-3; D uncertain. Germline V gene lookup returns CDR1 MDHEN and CDR2 SYDVKM. The CDR3 contains 12 residues. Deletions cut 6 bases from V and 4 bases from J, with 8 bases between. CDR3 loop: CASRVLPDTQYF. The CDR3 DNA reads TGTGCCAGCAGAGTACTTCCAGATACGCAGTATTTT.

This clonotype was picked up many times. The V and J genes are TRBV29-1 and TRBJ2-7; tentatively, D is TRBD2 (5 bases). Germline V lookup: CDR1 SQVTM, CDR2 ANQGSEA. The V and J ends lost 4 bases and 0 bases respectively, with 16 bases between them. CDR3 length equals 15 residues. The CDR3 loop is CSVGGGLLSSYEQYF. The CDR3 region has the DNA TGCAGCGTTGGAGGCGGGCTCTTGAGCTCCTACGAGCAGTACTTC.

This clonotype showed up just a few times. The chain employs TRBV28 and TRBJ2-4, with D perhaps TRBD2 (5 bases). This CDR3 region has 14 residues. Germline V gives CDR1 MDHEN, CDR2 SYDVKM. V was trimmed by 7 bases and J by 6 bases, leaving 16 bases between them. DNA of the CDR3: TGTGCCAGCACCTTATCACTGGCGGGAAACATTCAGTACTTC. Its protein product is CASTLSLAGNIQYF.

This clonotype came up many times. The chain carries TRBV18 and TRBJ2-2; a possible D gene is TRBD1 (5 bases). The V gene's germline CDR1 is KGHSH and CDR2 LQKENI. The CDR3 covers 16 residues. The V and J ends lost 2 bases and 0 bases respectively, with 10 bases between them. CDR3 in DNA: TGTGCCAGCTCACCAGGAGACAGTGCGAACACCGGGGAGCTGTTTTTT. Translating it yields CASSPGDSANTGELFF.

This clonotype was counted many times. This rearrangement joins TRBV5-6 to TRBJ2-1; 13 bases map to TRBD2. This CDR3 region has 17 residues. Losses at the gene ends were 2 bases for V and 4 bases for J; bases not matched to a gene: 6. Germline assignment: CDR1 SGHDT and CDR2 YYEEEE. The CDR3: CASSFGRTSGGYNEQFF. The CDR3 coding sequence is TGTGCCAGCAGCTTTGGGAGGACTAGCGGGGGATACAATGAGCAGTTCTTC.

This clonotype was seen ten or more times. The V and J genes are TRBV3-1 and TRBJ2-2; D could derive from TRBD1 or TRBD2 (5 bases each). V dropped 1 base and J dropped 3 bases, with 15 bases sitting between them. This CDR3 region has 17 residues. Germline V gene lookup returns CDR1 LGHDT and CDR2 YNNKEL (reference sequence). For the CDR3, the DNA is TGTGCCAGCAGCCAAGGCTCGGGGCGGGTCCACACCGGGGAGCTGTTTTTT. Translated, it gives CASSQGSGRVHTGELFF.

A few counts support this clonotype. This chain joins TRBV29-1 and TRBJ2-3; D not certain. Per the germline V gene, CDR1 is SQVTM and CDR2 is ANQGSEA. The V end lost 7 bases, the J end lost 9 bases, and 11 bases lay between the germline ends. The CDR3 length is 10 residues. The CDR3 DNA reads as TGCAGCGCCGACTCCTCGACGCAGTATTTT. This translates into CSADSSTQYF.

This clonotype has a count of ten or more. The chain recombines TRBV15 with TRBJ2-7; no definite D call. The CDR3 runs to 15 residues. Trimming stripped 0 bases from V and 0 bases from J, with 9 bases between. In germline, CDR1 is LNHNV, CDR2 YYDKDF (reference sequence). This chain's CDR3 is CATSREGVVSYEQYF. The CDR3 region has the DNA TGTGCCACCAGCAGAGAGGGCGTAGTCTCCTACGAGCAGTACTTC.

This clonotype has only a few counts. The chain carries TRBV3-1 and TRBJ1-6; 7 positions agree with TRBD1. This CDR3 comprises 15 residues. The germline gives CDR1 LGHDT, CDR2 YNNKEL (reference sequence). The V segment lost 4 bases and the J segment 10 bases; nucleotides outside the gene matches: 10. Written as DNA, the CDR3 is TGTGCCAGCAGCCGGACGACAGGGCTTGGCTCACCCCTCCACTTT. Amino acids: CASSRTTGLGSPLHF. The complete variable domain, with remaining parts taken from reference TRBV3-1 and TRBJ1-6, reads DTAVSQTPKYLVTQMGNDKSIKCEQNLGHDTMYWYKQDSKKFLKIMFSYNNKELIINETVPNRFSPKSPDKAHLNLHINSLELGDSAVYFCASSRTTGLGSPLHFGNGTRLTVT.

The CDR3 sequence: CASGLGTSGYNEQFF. The CDR3 bases are TGTGCTAGTGGTTTGGGGACTAGCGGATACAATGAGCAGTTCTTC. The V gene is TRBV12-5, the J gene TRBJ2-1; the match to TRBD2 covers 10 bases. The CDR3 has 15 residues. Looked up from germline, CDR1 is LGHNT and CDR2 is FRNRAP. Trimming took 1 base from V and 4 from J; bases not matched to a gene: 1.

In its sample, this clonotype was seen many times. V gene TRBV13 combines with J gene TRBJ2-7; D is ambiguous. Looked up from germline, CDR1 is PRHDT and CDR2 is FYEKMQ (reference sequence). The CDR3 is 15 amino acids. Trimming cost V 3 bases and J 3 bases, with 15 bases left between them. CDR3 region: CASSFLPPHGYEQYF. For the CDR3, the DNA is TGTGCCAGCAGCTTCCTCCCCCCCCACGGCTACGAGCAGTACTTC.

The V call is TRBV9, the J call TRBJ2-7; D possibly matches TRBD1 or TRBD2 (5 bases each). Trimming stripped 6 bases from V and 0 bases from J, with 16 bases between. This CDR3 comprises 15 residues. CDR1 and CDR2 from the germline V gene are SGDLS and YYNGEE. The CDR3 sequence: CASTPGRDPSYEQYF. CDR3 bases: TGTGCCAGCACCCCCGGACGGGACCCCTCCTACGAGCAGTACTTC.